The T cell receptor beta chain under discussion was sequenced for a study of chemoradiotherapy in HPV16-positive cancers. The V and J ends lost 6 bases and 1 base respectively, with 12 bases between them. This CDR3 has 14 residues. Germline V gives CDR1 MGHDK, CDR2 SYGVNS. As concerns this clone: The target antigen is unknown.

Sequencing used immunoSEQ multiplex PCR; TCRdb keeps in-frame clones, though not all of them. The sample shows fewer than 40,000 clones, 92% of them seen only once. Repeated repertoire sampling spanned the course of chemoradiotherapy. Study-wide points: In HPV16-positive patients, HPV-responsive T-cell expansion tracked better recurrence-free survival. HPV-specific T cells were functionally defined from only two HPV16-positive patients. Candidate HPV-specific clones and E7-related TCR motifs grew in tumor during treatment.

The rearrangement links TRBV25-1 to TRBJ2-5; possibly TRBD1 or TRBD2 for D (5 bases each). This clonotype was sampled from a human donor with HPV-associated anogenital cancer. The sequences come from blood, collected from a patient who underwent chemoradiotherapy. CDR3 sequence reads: CASSKFGGQETQYF. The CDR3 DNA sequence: TGTGCCAGCAGCAAATTTGGGGGCCAAGAGACCCAGTACTTC.